This T cell receptor (beta chain) was sequenced during a study of blood T cell repertoires in COVID-19. Overall study: The cDNA or gDNA used as material had been derived from T cells, B-cell-depleted T cells, or PBMCs.

Under the authors' procedure: Nucleated cell number was recorded as an estimate derived from reference gene primer amplification. This table comes from immunoSEQ multiplex PCR, and its TCRdb copy is limited to in-frame clones, with some not included. The DNA was the basis for D and trimming; V, J and clone size are from that table. There are 210,000 or so clones in the sample; around 82% occur only once, and roughly 2.9% lies in the top ten. The clonotype was recovered from a man aged 45-65 years with active or convalescent COVID-19. Sequencing was performed on peripheral blood.

In DNA, the CDR3 is TGTGCCAGCAGCTTAGAGGGCAGGGGCTGGGGCTACACCTTC. It specifies CASSLEGRGWGYTF. This sequence joins TRBV13 and TRBJ1-2, with D perhaps matching TRBD1 (6 bases). Germline V gene data show CDR1 as PRHDT and CDR2 as FYEKMQ (reference sequence). The CDR3 runs 14 residues. V lost 1 base and J 8 bases, leaving 14 bases between the germline ends.